One and the same sample provided the 13 T cell receptor beta chains below, sequenced in a study of blood T cell repertoires in COVID-19. Generated by immunoSEQ multiplex PCR, the TCRdb table keeps only in-frame clones and is missing some. The repertoire holds approximately 220,000 clones, with 70% to 90% as singletons. Sequenced input: peripheral blood. The receptors derive from a middle-aged man with acute or convalescent COVID-19.

In its sample, this clone was seen a few times. This chain joins TRBV18 and TRBJ2-7; tentative D call: TRBD2 (6 bases). V shed 6 bases and J shed 0 bases, with 15 bases lying between them. The germline gives CDR1 KGHSH, CDR2 LQKENI. The CDR3 spans 15 residues. CDR3 region: CASSGRGSHSYEQYF. As DNA, the CDR3 is TGTGCCAGCTCCGGGCGGGGCAGCCACTCCTACGAGCAGTACTTC. The whole variable domain, remainder taken from reference TRBV18 and TRBJ2-7, is NAGVMQNPRHLVRRRGQEARLRCSPMKGHSHVYWYRQLPEEGLKFMVYLQKENIIDESGMPKERFSAEFPKEGPSILRIQQVVRGDSAAYFCASSGRGSHSYEQYFGPGTRLTVT.

There are a few counts of this clone. The DNA of the CDR3 is TGTGCCAGCAGTTACACTCAGGGATCAACTAATGAAAAACTGTTTTTT. This codes for CASSYTQGSTNEKLFF. J is TRBJ1-4 and V is TRBV6-5; D possibly corresponds to TRBD1 (5 bases). The length of the CDR3 is 16 residues. Germline V gene sequence: CDR1 MNHEY, CDR2 SVGAGI. V shed 2 bases and J shed 0 bases, with 10 bases lying between them.

This chain links TRBV19 with TRBJ2-5, with 9 positions matching TRBD1. Germline CDR1 and CDR2: LNHDA and SQIVND (reference sequence). With V trimmed by 3 bases and J by 5 bases, 7 bases remained unmatched. This CDR3 comprises 15 residues. The CDR3 spells CASSMVGTGWETQYF. In DNA, the CDR3 is TGTGCCAGTAGTATGGTCGGGACAGGGTGGGAGACCCAGTACTTC.

The genes are TRBV6-5 and TRBJ2-3; D is undetermined. V gave up 0 bases and J gave up 8 bases, with 6 bases separating them. Germline values: CDR1 MNHEY, CDR2 SVGAGI. This CDR3 comprises 12 residues. CDR3 protein: CASSYSTGTQYF. Here the CDR3 DNA reads TGTGCCAGCAGTTACTCGACGGGTACGCAGTATTTT.

This clone was detected only a few times. V is TRBV11-3 and J is TRBJ1-5; D not resolved. This CDR3 comprises 16 residues. The germline V gene has CDR1 SGHNT and CDR2 YENEEA. V was shortened by 0 bases and J by 4 bases, with 13 bases between the two germline ends. The CDR3 DNA sequence: TGTGCCAGCAGCTTAGATCGGCGCAGGCAGAATCAGCCCCAGCATTTT. Encoded protein: CASSLDRRRQNQPQHF.

This rearrangement joins TRBV7-9 to TRBJ2-7; no reliable D call. Germline V gene sequence: CDR1 SEHNR, CDR2 FQNEAQ (reference sequence). V was trimmed by 5 bases and J by 2 bases, leaving 19 bases between them. The CDR3 is 16 amino acids. CDR3 in amino acids: CASSPGYPLATYEQYF. The CDR3 DNA reads as TGTGCCAGCAGCCCGGGTTATCCTTTAGCCACCTACGAGCAGTACTTC.

The J gene is TRBJ2-3, the V gene TRBV4-2, with D hard to call. Germline values: CDR1 LGHNA, CDR2 YNFKEQ. The CDR3 is 12 amino acids. V gave up 2 bases and J gave up 9 bases, with 9 bases separating them. The CDR3: CASSQNTETQYF. The CDR3 bases are TGTGCCAGCAGCCAAAATACCGAGACGCAGTATTTT.

This clone appeared a single time. The chain combines TRBV5-5 with TRBJ2-3, with D possibly TRBD1 on 6 matching bases. Trimming removed 0 bases from V and 6 bases from J, with 14 bases in between. Germline values: CDR1 SGHKS, CDR2 YYEKEE (reference sequence). The CDR3 is 15 amino acids. The CDR3 reads CASSLEGQGIDTQYF. In nucleotides, the CDR3 is TGTGCCAGCAGCTTGGAGGGCCAGGGGATCGATACGCAGTATTTT.

The chain uses TRBV3-1 (or the pseudogene TRBV3-2) and TRBJ2-7; TRBD2 matches 8 bases. J was trimmed by 6 bases and V by 5 bases; bases with no gene match: 3. The CDR3 loop spans 12 amino acids. Germline values: CDR1 LGHDT, CDR2 YNNKEL (reference sequence). CDR3 region: CASSVAGSEQYF. The CDR3, as DNA: TGTGCCAGCAGCGTAGCGGGAAGCGAGCAGTACTTC.

V is TRBV7-3 and J is TRBJ2-7; no clear D. Trimming took 5 bases from V and 5 from J, leaving 13 bases between them. This CDR3 region has 13 residues. In germline, CDR1 is SGHTA, CDR2 FQGTGA. This CDR3 reads CASSEPGSDEQYF. In nucleotides, the CDR3 is TGTGCCAGCAGCGAACCCGGGTCAGACGAGCAGTACTTC. Full variable domain (outside the CDR3, taken from reference TRBV7-3 and TRBJ2-7): GAGVSQTPSNKVTEKGKYVELRCDPISGHTALYWYRQSLGQGPEFLIYFQGTGAADDSGLPNDRFFAVRPEGSVSTLKIQRTERGDSAVYLCASSEPGSDEQYFGPGTRLTVT.

The chain carries TRBV11-2 and TRBJ2-1, with 8 positions matching TRBD2. This CDR3 spans 15 amino acids. The germline V gene encodes CDR1 SGHAT and CDR2 FQNNGV. V dropped 3 bases and J dropped 5; count of bases not matched to a gene: 6. CDR3 region: CASSFSGTQDNEQFF. As DNA, the CDR3 is TGTGCCAGCAGCTTTAGCGGGACCCAGGACAATGAGCAGTTCTTC.

This chain joins TRBV6-5 and TRBJ2-6, with D perhaps TRBD1 (5 bases). The V gene lost 7 bases and the J gene lost 3 bases, with 13 bases spanning the gap. Looked up from germline, CDR1 is MNHEY and CDR2 is SVGAGI. The CDR3 consists of 15 residues. DNA for the CDR3: TGTGCCAGCATAGGACACCCGGGTGGGGCCAACGTCCTGACTTTC. This translates into CASIGHPGGANVLTF.

This chain uses TRBV6-2 or TRBV6-3 with TRBJ2-7, with TRBD2 matching 7 bases. Germline values: CDR1 MNHEY, CDR2 SVGEGT. V was clipped by 3 bases and J by 0 bases; unmatched bases: 5. The CDR3 covers 15 residues. The CDR3 here is CASSYAGRPSYEQYF. The CDR3 coding sequence is TGTGCCAGCAGTTATGCCGGGAGGCCCTCCTACGAGCAGTACTTC.